The present entry profiles one TCR beta chain with its context. Irradiated stimulators labeled with violet dye, about 200,000 in number, were plated with about 200,000 CFSE-labeled responders. A sort after the reaction isolated proliferating CFSE-low CD3+CD4+ and CD3+CD8+ responders. Measured with immunoSEQ multiplex PCR; TCRdb has only the in-frame clones, and not every one. Seen here are roughly 14,000 clones, around 33% observed once, and the top ten hold around 2%. These data belong to a study of graft-versus-host responses after intestinal transplantation. Overall study: Recipients were given multivisceral, liver-intestinal, or isolated intestinal transplants. All recipients were given anti-thymocyte globulin induction, and tacrolimus and steroids were then administered for roughly three years.

Germline values: CDR1 MDHEN, CDR2 SYDVKM. Trimming stripped 10 bases from V and 0 bases from J, with 16 bases between. The CDR3 has 15 residues. This receptor was taken from a human patient who received an intestinal transplant. Specimen: alloreactive CD8+ T cells from a mixed lymphocyte reaction culture, collected before intestinal transplant. Subset described: CFSE-low proliferating T cells sorted from roughly six-day pre-transplant mixed lymphocyte reaction (GvH or HvG direction). The genes are TRBV28 and TRBJ1-3, with D possibly matching TRBD1 (5 bases). CDR3 DNA sequence: TGTGCCACCTCAGACAGTTTTGCCTCTGGAAACACCATATATTTT. Residues: CATSDSFASGNTIYF.